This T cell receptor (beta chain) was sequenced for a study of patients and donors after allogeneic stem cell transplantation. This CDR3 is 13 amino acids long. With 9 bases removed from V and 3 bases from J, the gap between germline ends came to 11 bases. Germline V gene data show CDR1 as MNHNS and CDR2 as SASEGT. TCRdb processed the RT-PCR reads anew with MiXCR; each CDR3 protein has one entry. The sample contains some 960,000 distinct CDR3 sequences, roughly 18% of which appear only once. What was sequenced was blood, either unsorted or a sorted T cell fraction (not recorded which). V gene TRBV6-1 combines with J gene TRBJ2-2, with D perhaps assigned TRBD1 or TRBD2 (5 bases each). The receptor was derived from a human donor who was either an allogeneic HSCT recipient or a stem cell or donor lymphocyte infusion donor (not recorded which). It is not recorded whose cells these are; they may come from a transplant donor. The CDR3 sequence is CARGPEDTGELFF. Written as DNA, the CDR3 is TGTGCCAGGGGACCAGAGGACACCGGGGAGCTGTTTTTT.